This T cell receptor (beta chain) stems from a study of spatial heterogeneity in lung cancer. Study-wide results and caveats: TCRs found ubiquitously expanded in tumor appeared in blood more at resection than at follow-up.

Time point here: sample taken at primary tumor resection. Material for sequencing was whole RNA from tumor, nontumor lung or frozen PBMC, left unsorted. On each TCR cDNA molecule, a unique molecular identifier was present. TCRdb analysed the 5' RACE reads with MiXCR anew, one entry per CDR3 protein. The repertoire holds 9,500 to 12,000 distinct CDR3 sequences, 5.5% to 7.5% seen once, with about 26% in the top ten. The germline V gene has CDR1 SGHKS and CDR2 YYEKEE (reference sequence). V trimming: 5 bases; J trimming: 4 bases; junction bases outside the gene matches: 4. CDR3 length: 14 amino acids. In its sample, this clonotype was seen many times. The antigen is not known.

The material sequenced was PBMCs, taken at surgery. The chain has TRBV5-5 and TRBJ2-1; 9 bases are a match to TRBD1. The source is a male donor with early-stage non-small cell lung cancer. DNA for the CDR3: TGTGCCAGCAGACCGGGACAGGGATACAATGAGCAGTTCTTC. It encodes CASRPGQGYNEQFF. Drawing the rest from reference TRBV5-5 and TRBJ2-1, the complete variable domain is DAGVTQSPTHLIKTRGQQVTLRCSPISGHKSVSWYQQVLGQGPQFIFQYYEKEERGRGNFPDRFSARQFPNYSSELNVNALLLGDSALYLCASRPGQGYNEQFFGPGTRLTVL.